The entry below gives a single T cell receptor (beta chain) sequence along with its context. Libraries were prepared by immunoSEQ multiplex PCR; TCRdb keeps only in-frame clonotypes and omits some of them. The sample lists roughly 68,000 clones, approximately 92% occurring once. This CDR3 comprises 14 residues. The germline V gene encodes CDR1 ENHRY and CDR2 SYGVKD. Deletions cut 3 bases from V and 2 bases from J, with 7 bases between. J is TRBJ2-2 and V is TRBV10-3; D possibly corresponds to TRBD1 (5 bases). The TCR sequence derives from a man aged 40-55 years with rheumatoid arthritis. The sample comprised PBMCs. The DNA of the CDR3 is TGTGCCATCAGTGACAGGGATAACACCGGGGAGCTGTTTTTT. This translates into CAISDRDNTGELFF.